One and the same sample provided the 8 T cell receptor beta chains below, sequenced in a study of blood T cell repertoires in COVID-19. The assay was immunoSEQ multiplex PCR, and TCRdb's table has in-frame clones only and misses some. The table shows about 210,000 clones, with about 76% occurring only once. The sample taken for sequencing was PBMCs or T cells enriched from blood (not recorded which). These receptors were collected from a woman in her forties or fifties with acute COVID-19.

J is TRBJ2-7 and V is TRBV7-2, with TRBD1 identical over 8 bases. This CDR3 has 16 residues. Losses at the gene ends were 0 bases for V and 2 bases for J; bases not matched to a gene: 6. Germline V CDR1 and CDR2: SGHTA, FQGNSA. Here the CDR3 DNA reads TGTGCCAGCAGCTTAGCCGGACAGGGATTCACCTACGAGCAGTACTTC. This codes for CASSLAGQGFTYEQYF.

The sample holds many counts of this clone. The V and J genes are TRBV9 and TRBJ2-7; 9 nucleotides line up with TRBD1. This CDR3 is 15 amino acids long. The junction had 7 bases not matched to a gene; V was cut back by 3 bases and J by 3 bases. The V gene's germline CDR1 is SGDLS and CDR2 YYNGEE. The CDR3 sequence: CASSAGQGPLYEQYF. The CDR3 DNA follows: TGTGCCAGCAGCGCAGGACAGGGGCCCCTCTACGAGCAGTACTTC.

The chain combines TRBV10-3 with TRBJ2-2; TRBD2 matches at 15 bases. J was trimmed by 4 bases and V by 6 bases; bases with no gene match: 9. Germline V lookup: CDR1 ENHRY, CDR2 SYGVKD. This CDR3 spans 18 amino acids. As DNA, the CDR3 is TGTGCCATCAGAAACCCCCGGACTAGCGGGAGGGGCACCGGGGAGCTGTTTTTT. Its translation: CAIRNPRTSGRGTGELFF.

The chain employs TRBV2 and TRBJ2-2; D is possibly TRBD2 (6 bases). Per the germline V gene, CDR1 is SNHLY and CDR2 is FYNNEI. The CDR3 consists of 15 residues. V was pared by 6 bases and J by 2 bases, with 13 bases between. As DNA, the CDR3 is TGTGCCAGCAGCGAAATGGGACTTAACACCGGGGAGCTGTTTTTT. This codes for CASSEMGLNTGELFF.

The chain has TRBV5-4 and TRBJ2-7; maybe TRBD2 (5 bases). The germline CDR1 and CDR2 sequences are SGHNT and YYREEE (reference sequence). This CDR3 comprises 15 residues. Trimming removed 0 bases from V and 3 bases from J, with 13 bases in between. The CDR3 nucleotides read TGTGCCAGCAGCTTGGGTCCGGGGAACCACTACGAGCAGTACTTC. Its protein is CASSLGPGNHYEQYF. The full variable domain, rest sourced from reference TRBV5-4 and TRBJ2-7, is ETGVTQSPTHLIKTRGQQVTLRCSSQSGHNTVSWYQQALGQGPQFIFQYYREEENGRGNFPPRFSGLQFPNYSSELNVNALELDDSALYLCASSLGPGNHYEQYFGPGTRLTVT.

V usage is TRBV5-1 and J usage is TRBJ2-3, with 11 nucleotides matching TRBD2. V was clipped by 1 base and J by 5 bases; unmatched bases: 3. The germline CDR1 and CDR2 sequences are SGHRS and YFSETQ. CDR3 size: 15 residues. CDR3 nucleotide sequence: TGCGCCAGCAGCTTGACTAGCGGGAGTTTAGATACGCAGTATTTT. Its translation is CASSLTSGSLDTQYF. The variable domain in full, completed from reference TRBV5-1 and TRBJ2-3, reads KAGVTQTPRYLIKTRGQQVTLSCSPISGHRSVSWYQQTPGQGLQFLFEYFSETQRNKGNFPGRFSGRQFSNSRSEMNVSTLELGDSALYLCASSLTSGSLDTQYFGPGTRLTVL.

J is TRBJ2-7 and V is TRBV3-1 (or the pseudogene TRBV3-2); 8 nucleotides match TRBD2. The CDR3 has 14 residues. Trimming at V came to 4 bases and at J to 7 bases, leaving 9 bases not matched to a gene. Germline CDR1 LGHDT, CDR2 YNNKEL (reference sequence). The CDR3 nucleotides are TGTGCCAGCAGCCGTCTTAGCGGGGTGGGGGAGCAGTACTTC. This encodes CASSRLSGVGEQYF.

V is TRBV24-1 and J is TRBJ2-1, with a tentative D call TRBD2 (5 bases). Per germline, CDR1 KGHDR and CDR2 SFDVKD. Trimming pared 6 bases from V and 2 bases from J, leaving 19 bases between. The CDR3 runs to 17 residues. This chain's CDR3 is CATSSQLGGSPYNEQFF. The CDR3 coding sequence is TGTGCCACCAGTTCCCAGCTTGGAGGAAGCCCCTACAATGAGCAGTTCTTC.